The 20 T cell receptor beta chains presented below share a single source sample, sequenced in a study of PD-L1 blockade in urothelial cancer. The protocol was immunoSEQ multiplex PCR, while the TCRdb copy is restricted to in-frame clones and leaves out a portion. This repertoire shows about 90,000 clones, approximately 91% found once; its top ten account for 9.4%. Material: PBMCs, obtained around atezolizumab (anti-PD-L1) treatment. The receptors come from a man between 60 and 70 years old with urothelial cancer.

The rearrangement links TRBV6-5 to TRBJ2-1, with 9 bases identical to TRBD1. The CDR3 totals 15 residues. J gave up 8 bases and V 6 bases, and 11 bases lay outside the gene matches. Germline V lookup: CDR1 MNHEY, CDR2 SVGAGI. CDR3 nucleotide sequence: TGTGCCAGCAGCCCAGGGGGGACAGGGAGACATGAGCAGTTCTTC. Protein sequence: CASSPGGTGRHEQFF.

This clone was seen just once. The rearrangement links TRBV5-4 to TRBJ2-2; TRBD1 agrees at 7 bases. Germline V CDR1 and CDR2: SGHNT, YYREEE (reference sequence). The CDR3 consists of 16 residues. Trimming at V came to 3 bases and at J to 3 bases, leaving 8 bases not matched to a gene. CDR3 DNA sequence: TGTGCCAGCAGCTCTATGACAGGGAAGTACACCGGGGAGCTGTTTTTT. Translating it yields CASSSMTGKYTGELFF.

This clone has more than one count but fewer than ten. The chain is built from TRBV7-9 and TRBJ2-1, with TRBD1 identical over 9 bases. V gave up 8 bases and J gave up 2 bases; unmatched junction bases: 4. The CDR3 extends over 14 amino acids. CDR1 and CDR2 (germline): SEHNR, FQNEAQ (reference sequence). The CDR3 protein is CASFRQGAYNEQFF. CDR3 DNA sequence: TGTGCCAGCTTTAGACAGGGGGCCTACAATGAGCAGTTCTTC.

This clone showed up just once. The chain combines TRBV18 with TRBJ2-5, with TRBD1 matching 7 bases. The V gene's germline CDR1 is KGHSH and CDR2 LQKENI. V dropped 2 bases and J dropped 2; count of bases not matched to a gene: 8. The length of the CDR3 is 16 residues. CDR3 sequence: CASSPNLGQMQETQYF. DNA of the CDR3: TGTGCCAGCTCACCAAATCTGGGACAGATGCAAGAGACCCAGTACTTC.

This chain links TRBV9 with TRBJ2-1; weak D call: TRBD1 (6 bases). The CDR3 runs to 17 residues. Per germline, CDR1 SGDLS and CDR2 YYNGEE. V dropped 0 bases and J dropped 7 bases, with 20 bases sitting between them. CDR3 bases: TGTGCCAGCAGCGTAGCTGTTGGGACACCCCCCGGGAATGAGCAGTTCTTC. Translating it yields CASSVAVGTPPGNEQFF.

This CDR3 reads CASILSSYNEQFF. Here the CDR3 DNA reads TGTGCCAGTATTCTAAGCTCCTACAATGAGCAGTTCTTC. The chain combines TRBV7-2 with TRBJ2-1, with D uncertain. V lost 9 bases, J lost 0 bases, and 9 bases lay in between. The CDR3 has 13 amino acids. The germline V gene encodes CDR1 SGHTA and CDR2 FQGNSA.

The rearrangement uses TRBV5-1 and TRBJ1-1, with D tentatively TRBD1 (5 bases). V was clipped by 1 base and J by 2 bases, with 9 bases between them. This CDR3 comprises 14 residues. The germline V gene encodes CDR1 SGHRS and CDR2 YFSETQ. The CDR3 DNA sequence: TGCGCCAGCAGCTTGAGGCAGGGCAACACTGAAGCTTTCTTT. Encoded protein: CASSLRQGNTEAFF.

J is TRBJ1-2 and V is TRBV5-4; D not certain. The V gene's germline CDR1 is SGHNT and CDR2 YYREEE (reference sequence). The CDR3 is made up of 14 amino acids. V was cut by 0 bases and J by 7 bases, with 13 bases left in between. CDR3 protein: CASSLVEGGRGYTF. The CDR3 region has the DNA TGTGCCAGCAGCTTGGTGGAGGGCGGGCGTGGCTACACCTTC.

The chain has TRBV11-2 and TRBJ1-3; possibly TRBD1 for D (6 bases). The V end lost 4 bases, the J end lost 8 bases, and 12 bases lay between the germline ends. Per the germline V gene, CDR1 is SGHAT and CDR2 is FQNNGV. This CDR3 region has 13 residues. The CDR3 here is CASSSQGLDTIYF. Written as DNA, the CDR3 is TGTGCCAGCAGCTCTCAGGGGTTGGACACCATATATTTT.

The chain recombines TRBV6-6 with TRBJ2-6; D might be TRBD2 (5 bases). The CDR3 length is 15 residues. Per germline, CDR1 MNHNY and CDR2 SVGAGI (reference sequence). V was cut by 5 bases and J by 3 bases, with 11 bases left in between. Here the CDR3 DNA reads TGTGCCAGCAGTAAAGGAGCGGATGGGGCCAACGTCCTGACTTTC. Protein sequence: CASSKGADGANVLTF.

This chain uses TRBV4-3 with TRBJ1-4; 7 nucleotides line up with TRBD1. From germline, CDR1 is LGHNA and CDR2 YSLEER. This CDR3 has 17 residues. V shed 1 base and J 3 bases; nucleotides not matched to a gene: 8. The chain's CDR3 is CASSQAATGYPNEKLFF. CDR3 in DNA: TGCGCCAGCAGCCAAGCCGCGACAGGGTATCCTAATGAAAAACTGTTTTTT.

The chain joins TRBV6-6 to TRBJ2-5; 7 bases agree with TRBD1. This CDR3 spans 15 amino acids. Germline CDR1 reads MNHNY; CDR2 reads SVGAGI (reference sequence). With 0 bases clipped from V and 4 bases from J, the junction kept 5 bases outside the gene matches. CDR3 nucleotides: TGTGCCAGCAGTTACTCGACAGGGTATGGAGAGACCCAGTACTTC. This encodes CASSYSTGYGETQYF.

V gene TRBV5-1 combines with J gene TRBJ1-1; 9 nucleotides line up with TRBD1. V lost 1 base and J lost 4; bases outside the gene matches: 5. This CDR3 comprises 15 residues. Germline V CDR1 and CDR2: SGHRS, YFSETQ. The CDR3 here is CASSLNQGQGTEAFF. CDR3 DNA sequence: TGCGCCAGCAGCTTGAACCAGGGACAGGGCACTGAAGCTTTCTTT.

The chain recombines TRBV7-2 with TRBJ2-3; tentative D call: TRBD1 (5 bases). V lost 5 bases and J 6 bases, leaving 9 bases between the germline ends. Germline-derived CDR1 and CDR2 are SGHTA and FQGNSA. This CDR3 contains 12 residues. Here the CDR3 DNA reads TGTGCCAGCAGCCCAGGGTGGGATACGCAGTATTTT. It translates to CASSPGWDTQYF.

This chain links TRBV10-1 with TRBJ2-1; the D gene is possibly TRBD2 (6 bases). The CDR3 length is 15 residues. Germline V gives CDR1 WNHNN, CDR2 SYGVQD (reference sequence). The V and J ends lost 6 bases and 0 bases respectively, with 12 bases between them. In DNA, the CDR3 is TGCGCCAGCAGCCGGGACTTAAGCTCCTACAATGAGCAGTTCTTC. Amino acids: CASSRDLSSYNEQFF.

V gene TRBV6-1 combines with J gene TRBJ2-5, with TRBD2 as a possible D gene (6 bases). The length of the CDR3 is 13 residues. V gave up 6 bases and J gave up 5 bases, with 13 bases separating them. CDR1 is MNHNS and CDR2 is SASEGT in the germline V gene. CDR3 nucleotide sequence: TGTGCCAGCAGGGCATTTGGGGGGGAGACCCAGTACTTC. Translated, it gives CASRAFGGETQYF.

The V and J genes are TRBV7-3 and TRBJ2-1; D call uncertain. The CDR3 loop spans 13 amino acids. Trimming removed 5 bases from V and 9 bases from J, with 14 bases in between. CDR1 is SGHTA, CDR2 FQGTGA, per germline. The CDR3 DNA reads TGTGCCAGCAGCCCCGGATTAGCTGCTGAGCAGTTCTTC. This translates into CASSPGLAAEQFF. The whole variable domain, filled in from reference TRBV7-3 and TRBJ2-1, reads GAGVSQTPSNKVTEKGKYVELRCDPISGHTALYWYRQSLGQGPEFLIYFQGTGAADDSGLPNDRFFAVRPEGSVSTLKIQRTERGDSAVYLCASSPGLAAEQFFGPGTRLTVL.

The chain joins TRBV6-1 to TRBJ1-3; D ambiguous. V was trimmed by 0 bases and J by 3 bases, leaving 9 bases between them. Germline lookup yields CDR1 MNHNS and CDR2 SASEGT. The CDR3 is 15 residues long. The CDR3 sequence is CASSEAPRIGNTIYF. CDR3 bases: TGTGCCAGCAGTGAAGCTCCGCGGATTGGAAACACCATATATTTT.

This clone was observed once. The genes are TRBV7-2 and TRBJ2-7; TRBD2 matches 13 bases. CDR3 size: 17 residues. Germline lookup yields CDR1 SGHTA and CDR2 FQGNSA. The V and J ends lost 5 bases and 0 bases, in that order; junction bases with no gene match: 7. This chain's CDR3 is CASSLGLAGESSYEQYF. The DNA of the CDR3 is TGTGCCAGCAGCCTAGGACTAGCGGGGGAAAGCTCCTACGAGCAGTACTTC.

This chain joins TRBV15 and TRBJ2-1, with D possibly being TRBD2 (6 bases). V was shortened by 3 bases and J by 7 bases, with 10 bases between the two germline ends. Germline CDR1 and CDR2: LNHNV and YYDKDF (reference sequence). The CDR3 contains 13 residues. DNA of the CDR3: TGTGCCACCAGCAGGGGCCGGGGGAATGAGCAGTTCTTC. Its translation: CATSRGRGNEQFF.